Shown below are 9 T cell receptor beta chains from a single sample sequenced in a study of CD8+ T cells in alopecia areata. Extraction of RNA preceded its reverse transcription into cDNA, which served as the sequencing template. Measured with immunoSEQ multiplex PCR; TCRdb has only the in-frame clones, and not every one. The sample presents approximately 280,000 clones, none singletons. Sorting of pooled cutaneous lymph node cells used CD4, CD8alpha, NKG2D, NKG2ACE and other markers. The sequenced material came from CD4+ T cells sorted from a lymph node. The source of these receptors is a C3H/HeJ mouse with alopecia areata. The MHC haplotype of the strain is H2-k.

This clone came up a few times. Genes here carry mouse names. The read falls 4 residues short of the CDR3 end, and the missing part is taken from the germline J gene. This rearrangement joins TRBV1 to TRBJ2-3; D is perhaps TRBD1 (6 bases). Trimming left V 2 bases short and J 1 base short, with 10 bases between. This CDR3 has 15 amino acids. Germline values: CDR1 NSQYPW, CDR2 LRSPGD (reference sequence). CDR3 DNA, as far as it was read: TGCACCTGCAGTGCAATCAGGGGAGGTGCAGAA. Residues: CTCSAIRGGAE. In full, the CDR3 reads CTCSAIRGGAETLYF.

This clone was found a few times. Here the gene names and germline are mouse. The DNA ends 4 residues before the CDR3 does, and the rest of the CDR3 is filled in from the germline J gene. This sequence joins TRBV13-1 and TRBJ2-1; 9 bases map to TRBD1. From germline, CDR1 is NSHNY and CDR2 SYGAGN. This CDR3 comprises 14 residues. Losses at the gene ends were 4 bases for V and 5 bases for J; bases not matched to a gene: 4. CDR3 DNA (partial): TGTGCCAGCAGTCTACAGGGGGCGGATGCT. The encoded protein is CASSLQGADA. The CDR3 reads in full as CASSLQGADAEQFF.

Points on this clone: Mouse germline and gene names are used. From the germline J gene comes the end of the CDR3, since the read stops 4 residues before it. This chain connects TRBV1 to TRBJ2-3; D is perhaps TRBD1 (6 bases). CDR3 length equals 15 residues. CDR1 NSQYPW and CDR2 LRSPGD come from the germline V gene (reference sequence). The V end was cut by 4 bases, the J end by 3 bases, with 14 bases between. This CDR3 is CTCSGAGVSAETLYF. Incomplete CDR3 DNA: TGCACCTGCAGTGGAGCAGGGGTGAGCGCAGAA.

This clone showed up just a few times. The germline and genes are mouse ones. The CDR3 is cut off 4 residues early in the read; its end comes from the germline J gene. The chain couples TRBV31 to TRBJ2-1; D perhaps matches TRBD1 (6 bases). Germline V gene lookup returns CDR1 GKSSPN and CDR2 SITVG. V lost 5 bases to trimming and J lost 6 bases, with 11 bases between them. CDR3 size: 12 residues. The CDR3 is CAWGTIPAEQFF. Partial CDR3 DNA: TGTGCCTGGGGGACAATACCTGCT.

As concerns this clone: Gene and germline names: mouse. The read finishes 4 residues shy of the CDR3 end, and the germline J gene is used to complete it. Other nucleotide sequences from this sample produce the same CDR3. V is TRBV5 and J is TRBJ2-3; D possibly uses TRBD1 or TRBD2 (5 bases each). The CDR3 has 14 amino acids. Germline V gene data show CDR1 as LGHNA and CDR2 as YNLKQL (reference sequence). V was pared by 1 base and J by 1 base, with 6 bases between. The sequenced CDR3 bases are TGTGCCAGCAGCCAAGGGGGACGTGCAGAA. This gives the protein CASSQGGRAE. The whole CDR3 is CASSQGGRAETLYF.

This clone was counted a few times. Germline and genes: mouse. The CDR3 is cut off 4 residues early in the read; its end comes from the germline J gene. The rearrangement links TRBV31 to TRBJ2-7; 8 bases align to TRBD2. The V and J ends lost 3 bases and 3 bases, in that order; junction bases with no gene match: 4. Germline V gene lookup returns CDR1 GKSSPN and CDR2 SITVG. This CDR3 is 13 amino acids long. CDR3 sequence: CAWRTGGFYEQYF. Partial CDR3 DNA: TGTGCCTGGAGAACTGGGGGATTCTAT.

Points on this clone: These gene names are mouse names. Read coverage stops 4 residues before the CDR3 terminus; the germline J gene supplies the remainder. The sample has other DNA sequences that encode this CDR3 too. V gene TRBV5 combines with J gene TRBJ2-1, with TRBD2 identical over 7 bases. In germline, CDR1 is LGHNA, CDR2 YNLKQL (reference sequence). Trimming cost V 0 bases and J 2 bases; bases outside gene matches: 1. The CDR3 has 15 residues. Partial CDR3 DNA: TGTGCCAGCAGCCAAGATCTGGGGGACTATGCT. This translates into CASSQDLGDYA. The CDR3 as a whole reads CASSQDLGDYAEQFF.

This clone has just a few counts. The listed genes are named as in mouse. From the germline J gene comes the end of the CDR3, since the read stops 4 residues before it. This chain links TRBV17 with TRBJ2-1; 10 positions agree with TRBD2. The J segment lost 2 bases and the V segment lost 3 bases, leaving 1 base of the junction unmatched. Germline loops: CDR1 MNHDT, CDR2 YYDKIL. CDR3 length: 15 amino acids. CDR3 amino acids: CASSRTGGHYAEQFF. The CDR3 bases that were read are TGTGCTAGCAGTAGGACTGGGGGGCACTATGCT.

This clone occurred a few times. Any gene name here is a mouse gene name. The read ends 4 residues before the CDR3 terminus; that terminus is restored from the germline J gene. Other DNA sequences in this sample translate to the same CDR3. V and J are TRBV19 and TRBJ1-2; possible D gene TRBD1, 5 bases. Germline CDR1 FNHDT, CDR2 SITEND (reference sequence). CDR3 size: 14 residues. Deletions cut 1 base from V and 1 base from J, with 8 bases between. The CDR3 sequence: CASSISGGNSDYTF. CDR3 bases read: TGTGCCAGCAGTATATCGGGGGGAAACTCC. Combining the CDR3 with reference TRBV19 and TRBJ1-2 gives the whole variable domain GGIITQTPKFLIGQEGQKLTLKCQQNFNHDTMYWYRQDSGKGLRLIYYSITENDLQKGDLSEGYDASREKKSSFSLTVTSAQKNEMAVFLCASSISGGNSDYTFGSGTRLLVI.